These 31 T cell receptor beta chains share one sample of origin, sequenced in a study of OX40 agonist ivuxolimab in advanced cancers. The protocol used for the library was the immunoSEQ multiplex PCR assay. As stored in TCRdb, this immuneACCESS dataset retains in-frame rearrangements with V and J assigned. A fraction of the clones does not appear; measured against another copy, unresolved V genes explain less than half of the discrepancy, and the remainder lacks a known reason. The sample data list some 49,000 clones, and 88% of these were observed just once. The ten largest clones capture roughly 49% of the sample. This specimen consisted of CD4+ or CD8+ T cells sorted from blood, obtained in a trial of the OX40 agonist ivuxolimab. The receptors stem from an adult with an advanced solid tumor such as melanoma, head and neck, liver or kidney cancer.

The chain is built from TRBV5-1 and TRBJ1-6; D unresolved. CDR1 SGHRS and CDR2 YFSETQ come from the germline V gene. The CDR3 is 15 amino acids. Trimming shortened V by 5 bases and J by 0 bases, and 9 bases separated the two germline ends. As DNA, the CDR3 is TGCGCCAGCAGACCTATTAGCTCCTATAATTCACCCCTCCACTTT. It codes for CASRPISSYNSPLHF.

V and J are TRBV19 and TRBJ2-3, with D possibly called TRBD1 or TRBD2 (5 bases each). Germline-derived CDR1 and CDR2 are LNHDA and SQIVND (reference sequence). V lost 4 bases to trimming and J lost 1 base, with 24 bases between them. The CDR3 loop spans 19 amino acids. The CDR3 region has the DNA TGTGCCAGTAGTAATGGGACGGTCGCGTGGCCTGGGCGCACAGATACGCAGTATTTT. Translation: CASSNGTVAWPGRTDTQYF. Filled out from reference TRBV19 and TRBJ2-3, the complete variable domain reads DGGITQSPKYLFRKEGQNVTLSCEQNLNHDAMYWYRQDPGQGLRLIYYSQIVNDFQKGDIAEGYSVSREKKESFPLTVTSAQKNPTAFYLCASSNGTVAWPGRTDTQYFGPGTRLTVL.

This clone came up a few times. This sequence joins TRBV29-1 and TRBJ2-3, with 8 bases lining up with TRBD2. V was pared by 4 bases and J by 6 bases, with 9 bases of the junction left unmatched. The CDR3 is 14 residues long. Germline CDR1 and CDR2: SQVTM and ANQGSEA. This chain's CDR3 is CSVGGSGSGDTQYF. CDR3 DNA: TGCAGCGTTGGGGGGAGCGGGAGTGGGGATACGCAGTATTTT.

This clone came up once. The V gene is TRBV7-2, the J gene TRBJ2-7; D possibly corresponds to TRBD2 (6 bases). V lost 4 bases to trimming and J lost 0 bases, with 13 bases between them. Germline V CDR1 and CDR2: SGHTA, FQGNSA. CDR3 length: 15 residues. CDR3 in DNA: TGTGCCAGCAGCTGGGTGGGAGGAAGCTCCTACGAGCAGTACTTC. This gives the protein CASSWVGGSSYEQYF. Combining the CDR3 with reference TRBV7-2 and TRBJ2-7 gives the whole variable domain GAGVSQSPSNKVTEKGKDVELRCDPISGHTALYWYRQSLGQGLEFLIYFQGNSAPDKSGLPSDRFSAERTGGSVSTLTIQRTQQEDSAVYLCASSWVGGSSYEQYFGPGTRLTVT.

V usage is TRBV28 and J usage is TRBJ1-5; D gene uncertain. V lost 4 bases to trimming and J lost 0 bases, with 10 bases between them. The CDR3 is made up of 15 amino acids. The V gene's germline CDR1 is MDHEN and CDR2 SYDVKM. This CDR3 is CASSWDHHSNQPQHF. In DNA, the CDR3 is TGTGCCAGCAGTTGGGATCACCATAGCAATCAGCCCCAGCATTTT. The variable domain in full, completed from reference TRBV28 and TRBJ1-5, reads DVKVTQSSRYLVKRTGEKVFLECVQDMDHENMFWYRQDPGLGLRLIYFSYDVKMKEKGDIPEGYSVSREKKERFSLILESASTNQTSMYLCASSWDHHSNQPQHFGDGTRLSIL.

CDR3 region: CATSRAGLIGPEAFF. The CDR3 DNA reads as TGTGCCACCAGCAGAGCAGGACTTATCGGGCCTGAAGCTTTCTTT. The gene calls are TRBV15 and TRBJ1-1, with D hard to call. CDR3 length: 15 amino acids. Deletions cut 1 base from V and 6 bases from J, with 15 bases between. Germline CDR1 reads LNHNV; CDR2 reads YYDKDF (reference sequence). Combining the CDR3 with reference TRBV15 and TRBJ1-1 gives the whole variable domain DAMVIQNPRYQVTQFGKPVTLSCSQTLNHNVMYWYQQKSSQAPKLLFHYYDKDFNNEADTPDNFQSRRPNTSFCFLDIRSPGLGDTAMYLCATSRAGLIGPEAFFGQGTRLTVV.

The chain has TRBV18 and TRBJ1-2; 7 nucleotides match TRBD1. This CDR3 comprises 15 residues. Germline CDR1 KGHSH, CDR2 LQKENI. V was pared by 2 bases and J by 6 bases, with 9 bases of the junction left unmatched. The DNA of the CDR3 is TGTGCCAGCTCACCAGGATCCGACAGGGTTCATGGCTACACCTTC. It translates to CASSPGSDRVHGYTF.

CDR3 amino acids: CASSRTGWETQYF. CDR3 nucleotides: TGTGCCAGCAGCCGGACAGGTTGGGAGACCCAGTACTTC. The chain joins TRBV7-9 to TRBJ2-5; 7 bases align to TRBD1. The CDR3 extends over 13 amino acids. The germline V gene has CDR1 SEHNR and CDR2 FQNEAQ (reference sequence). Unmatched junction bases numbered 5, after V lost 5 bases and J lost 5 bases.

The chain links TRBV6-5 to TRBJ2-5; D might be TRBD2 (5 bases). Germline lookup yields CDR1 MNHEY and CDR2 SVGAGI. This CDR3 region has 14 residues. V dropped 2 bases and J dropped 3 bases, with 10 bases sitting between them. The chain's CDR3 is CASSYLLGKETQYF. For the CDR3, the DNA is TGTGCCAGCAGTTACCTTCTCGGGAAAGAGACCCAGTACTTC.

This clone showed up just once. The CDR3 region has the DNA TGTGCCAGCTCATCAAAAAGACAGGCAATCCAAGAGACCCAGTACTTC. As protein: CASSSKRQAIQETQYF. This chain joins TRBV18 and TRBJ2-5; D is possibly TRBD1 (6 bases). This CDR3 spans 16 amino acids. V was pared by 5 bases and J by 1 base, with 17 bases between. In germline, CDR1 is KGHSH, CDR2 LQKENI.

J is TRBJ2-2 and V is TRBV29-1; D may be TRBD1 (5 bases). The CDR3 spans 13 residues. V gave up 6 bases and J gave up 5 bases, with 13 bases separating them. Germline V lookup: CDR1 SQVTM, CDR2 ANQGSEA. CDR3 residues: CSVPGSETGELFF. The CDR3 nucleotides are TGCAGCGTACCAGGGTCGGAAACCGGGGAGCTGTTTTTT.

The CDR3: CASSNQAHEQYF. The DNA of the CDR3 is TGTGCCAGCTCTAACCAAGCCCACGAGCAGTACTTC. This rearrangement joins TRBV18 to TRBJ2-7; no clear D. Germline CDR1 and CDR2: KGHSH and LQKENI. This CDR3 region has 12 residues. V was shortened by 6 bases and J by 5 bases, with 11 bases between the two germline ends.

V and J are TRBV10-3 and TRBJ2-7; 7 bases are shared with TRBD2. The germline gives CDR1 ENHRY, CDR2 SYGVKD. V trimming: 4 bases; J trimming: 2 bases; junction bases outside the gene matches: 2. This CDR3 contains 13 residues. Written as DNA, the CDR3 is TGTGCCATCAGTGCGAGCGGGGCCTACGAGCAGTACTTC. The encoded protein is CAISASGAYEQYF.

The J gene is TRBJ2-7, the V gene TRBV10-3; unclear D gene. V gave up 1 base and J gave up 3 bases, with 4 bases separating them. The CDR3 loop spans 12 amino acids. Per germline, CDR1 ENHRY and CDR2 SYGVKD. The chain's CDR3 is CAISELNYEQYF. CDR3 DNA sequence: TGTGCCATCAGTGAGTTGAACTACGAGCAGTACTTC.

This clone has only a few counts. The CDR3 is CASSLGLSNTEAFF. CDR3 coding DNA: TGTGCCAGCAGCTTAGGTTTGTCGAACACTGAAGCTTTCTTT. The chain carries TRBV11-3 and TRBJ1-1; D is undetermined. This CDR3 has 14 amino acids. The ends were cut back, 1 base at V and 1 base at J, with 7 bases in the middle. The germline CDR1 and CDR2 sequences are SGHNT and YENEEA.

The rearrangement joins TRBV7-9 to TRBJ2-1, with D unresolved. V was pared by 4 bases and J by 2 bases, with 15 bases between. Germline V CDR1 and CDR2: SEHNR, FQNEAQ (reference sequence). The CDR3 is 16 amino acids. The CDR3 spells CASSSYDNRAYNEQFF. The CDR3 bases are TGTGCCAGCAGCTCATACGACAATCGGGCCTACAATGAGCAGTTCTTC.

The chain employs TRBV5-1 and TRBJ1-4; 7 bases are shared with TRBD1. J lost 6 bases, V lost 5 bases, and 13 bases had no gene match. This CDR3 region has 16 residues. Germline V CDR1 and CDR2: SGHRS, YFSETQ. The CDR3 DNA follows: TGCGCCAGCAGATCCGGGACAGCCGCCTCATATGAAAAACTGTTTTTT. It encodes CASRSGTAASYEKLFF.

The chain links TRBV10-3 to TRBJ2-7; perhaps TRBD1 as D (7 bases). V gave up 10 bases and J gave up 1 base, with 20 bases separating them. Looked up from germline, CDR1 is ENHRY and CDR2 is SYGVKD. The CDR3 is 15 residues long. The CDR3 loop is CATLDAGQKSYEQYF. CDR3 sequence (DNA): TGTGCCACCCTCGACGCGGGACAGAAATCCTACGAGCAGTACTTC.

The rearrangement joins TRBV7-9 to TRBJ2-3; 8 nucleotides match TRBD1. This CDR3 is built from 14 residues. Germline CDR1 is SEHNR and CDR2 is FQNEAQ (reference sequence). The V and J ends lost 2 bases and 11 bases, in that order; junction bases with no gene match: 9. Here the CDR3 DNA reads TGTGCCAGCAGCTTACTGGGCGGACAGGGTGGGCAGTATTTT. This codes for CASSLLGGQGGQYF.

CDR3 in amino acids: CASSNRDRRGYTF. CDR3 nucleotide sequence: TGTGCCAGCAGTAACCGGGACAGGAGGGGCTACACCTTC. The rearrangement links TRBV6-6 to TRBJ1-2, with TRBD1 identical over 8 bases. This CDR3 spans 13 amino acids. Germline V CDR1 and CDR2: MNHNY, SVGAGI (reference sequence). V shed 5 bases and J 8 bases; nucleotides not matched to a gene: 7.

The chain combines TRBV9 with TRBJ2-1; TRBD2 matches 8 bases. Germline V CDR1 and CDR2: SGDLS, YYNGEE. The CDR3 length is 15 residues. The V gene end was trimmed by 7 bases and the J gene end by 2 bases; junction bases not matched to a gene: 8. The CDR3 DNA reads TGTGCCAGCCCAAGCGGGAGCGGGCCCTACAATGAGCAGTTCTTC. Encoded protein: CASPSGSGPYNEQFF.

Turning to this clone: Other DNA sequences of this sample code for an identical CDR3. The rearrangement links TRBV19 to TRBJ1-1; D is unresolved. Trimming shortened V by 1 base and J by 1 base, and 4 bases separated the two germline ends. The CDR3 spans 13 residues. Germline V CDR1 and CDR2: LNHDA, SQIVND (reference sequence). In nucleotides, the CDR3 is TGTGCCAGTAGTATAGGGGGGAACACTGAAGCTTTCTTT. Amino acid sequence: CASSIGGNTEAFF.

This clone was counted a few times. This likely stems from a read error, as it lies one base from a far larger clone. The V and J genes are TRBV5-1 and TRBJ2-7; 9 bases line up with TRBD2. Germline lookup yields CDR1 SGHRS and CDR2 YFSETQ. The CDR3 is 15 residues long. Trimming cost V 4 bases and J 3 bases; bases outside gene matches: 8. As DNA, the CDR3 is TGCGCCAGCAGCGAAACTCGCGGGGGGGTCTACGAGCAGTACTTC. Protein sequence: CASSETRGGVYEQYF.

V and J are TRBV7-2 and TRBJ1-2; D call uncertain. There are 14 residues in the CDR3. CDR1 is SGHTA and CDR2 is FQGNSA in the germline V gene. V lost 2 bases and J 8 bases, leaving 15 bases between the germline ends. The CDR3 loop reads CASSLYGPAVGYTF. CDR3 nucleotide sequence: TGTGCCAGCAGCTTATACGGACCAGCGGTCGGCTACACCTTC.

This chain uses TRBV14 with TRBJ2-7; a possible D gene is TRBD2 (6 bases). V dropped 1 base and J dropped 3 bases, with 10 bases sitting between them. Germline values: CDR1 SGHDN, CDR2 FVKESK. This CDR3 is 14 amino acids long. The CDR3 loop is CASSQVGGNYEQYF. CDR3 coding DNA: TGTGCCAGCAGCCAAGTGGGCGGGAACTACGAGCAGTACTTC.

J is TRBJ2-3 and V is TRBV6-4; D is ambiguous. V was cut by 6 bases and J by 2 bases, with 21 bases left in between. The CDR3 spans 17 residues. Germline CDR1 reads MRHNA; CDR2 reads SNTAGT. The CDR3 DNA sequence: TGTGCCAGCAGAGTCACCGGAGAGCAGGCGAACACAGATACGCAGTATTTT. Protein sequence: CASRVTGEQANTDTQYF.

Details on this clone: Germline is not matched at one junction end, which may reflect a read error. The CDR3 loop reads CASSVGSRGEQFF. For the CDR3, the DNA is TGTGCCAGCAGCGTAGGGTCTAGAGGTGAGCAGTTCTTC. The rearrangement links TRBV13 to TRBJ2-1; D uncertain. CDR1 is PRHDT, CDR2 FYEKMQ, per germline (reference sequence). The CDR3 consists of 13 residues.

The chain recombines TRBV19 with TRBJ1-2; no definite D call. The CDR3 consists of 14 residues. V lost 3 bases, J lost 6 bases, and 14 bases lay in between. CDR1 and CDR2 (germline): LNHDA, SQIVND (reference sequence). The CDR3 reads CASSILTQVDGYTF. The CDR3 coding sequence is TGTGCCAGTAGTATCCTGACCCAGGTCGATGGCTACACCTTC. The full variable domain, completed using reference TRBV19 and TRBJ1-2, is DGGITQSPKYLFRKEGQNVTLSCEQNLNHDAMYWYRQDPGQGLRLIYYSQIVNDFQKGDIAEGYSVSREKKESFPLTVTSAQKNPTAFYLCASSILTQVDGYTFGSGTRLTVV.

The chain couples TRBV5-3 to TRBJ1-5; D is undetermined. TRBV5-3 is known as an ORF, though its function is uncertain. CDR3 size: 11 residues. V was trimmed by 5 bases and J by 3 bases, leaving 3 bases between them. This chain's CDR3 is CARRSNQPQHF. Written as DNA, the CDR3 is TGTGCCAGAAGGTCCAATCAGCCCCAGCATTTT.

V and J are TRBV12-5 and TRBJ2-3; D unclear. The CDR3 runs 16 residues. Trimming stripped 5 bases from V and 0 bases from J, with 15 bases between. Germline CDR1 reads LGHNT; CDR2 reads FRNRAP. This chain's CDR3 is CASGPPGLLSTDTQYF. The CDR3 DNA sequence: TGTGCTAGTGGTCCCCCCGGGCTGCTTAGCACAGATACGCAGTATTTT.

This chain uses TRBV11-3 with TRBJ2-1, with 11 bases that match TRBD2. The CDR3 extends over 14 amino acids. V lost 8 bases and J lost 7; bases outside the gene matches: 7. Looked up from germline, CDR1 is SGHNT and CDR2 is YENEEA. The CDR3 region has the DNA TGTGCCAGCGGTTCTAGCGGGGGGCCAAATGAGCAGTTCTTC. It codes for CASGSSGGPNEQFF.